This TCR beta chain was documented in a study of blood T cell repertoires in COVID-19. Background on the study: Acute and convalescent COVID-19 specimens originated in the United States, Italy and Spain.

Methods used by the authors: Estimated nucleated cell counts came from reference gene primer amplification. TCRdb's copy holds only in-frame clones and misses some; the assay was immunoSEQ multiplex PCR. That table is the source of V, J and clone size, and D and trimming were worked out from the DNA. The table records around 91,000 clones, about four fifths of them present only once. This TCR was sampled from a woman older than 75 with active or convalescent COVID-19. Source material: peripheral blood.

The CDR3 sequence is CSVTTASLGEQYF. CDR3 DNA: TGCAGCGTCACGACAGCCTCCTTGGGGGAGCAGTACTTC. This chain connects TRBV29-1 to TRBJ2-7; tentatively, D is TRBD1 (5 bases). Per germline, CDR1 SQVTM and CDR2 ANQGSEA. Trimming cost V 6 bases and J 7 bases, with 19 bases left between them. The CDR3 sequence is 13 residues long.